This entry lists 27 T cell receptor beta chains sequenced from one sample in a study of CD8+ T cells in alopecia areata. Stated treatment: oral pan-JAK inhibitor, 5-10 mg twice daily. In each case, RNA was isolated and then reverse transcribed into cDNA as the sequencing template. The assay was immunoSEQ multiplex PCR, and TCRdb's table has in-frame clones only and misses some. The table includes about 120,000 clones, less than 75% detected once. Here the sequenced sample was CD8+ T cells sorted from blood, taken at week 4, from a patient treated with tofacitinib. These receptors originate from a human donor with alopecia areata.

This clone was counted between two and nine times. CDR3 amino acids: CSVESETGGRYYEQYF. In DNA form, the CDR3 reads TGCAGCGTTGAATCTGAGACAGGGGGCCGGTACTACGAGCAGTACTTC. The chain links TRBV29-1 to TRBJ2-7, with TRBD1 matching 10 bases. The CDR3 covers 16 residues. Germline V gives CDR1 SQVTM, CDR2 ANQGSEA. J was trimmed by 3 bases and V by 2 bases; bases with no gene match: 10.

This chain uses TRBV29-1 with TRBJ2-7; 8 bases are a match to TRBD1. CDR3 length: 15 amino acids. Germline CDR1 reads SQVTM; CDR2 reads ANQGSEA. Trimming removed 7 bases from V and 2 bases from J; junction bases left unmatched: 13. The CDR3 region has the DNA TGCAGCGCCGTACGCCGGGACAGGCTCACCTACGAGCAGTACTTC. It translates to CSAVRRDRLTYEQYF.

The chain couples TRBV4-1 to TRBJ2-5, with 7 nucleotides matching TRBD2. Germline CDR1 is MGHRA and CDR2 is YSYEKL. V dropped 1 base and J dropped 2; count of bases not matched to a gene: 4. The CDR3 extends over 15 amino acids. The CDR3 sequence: CASSQVVSGQETQYF. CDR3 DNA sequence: TGCGCCAGCAGCCAAGTAGTTAGCGGGCAAGAGACCCAGTACTTC.

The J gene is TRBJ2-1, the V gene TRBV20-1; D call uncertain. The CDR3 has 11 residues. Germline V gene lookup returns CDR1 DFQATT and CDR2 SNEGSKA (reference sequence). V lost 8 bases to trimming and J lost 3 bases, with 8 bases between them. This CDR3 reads CSSVGYNEQFF. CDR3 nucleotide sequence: TGCAGTAGCGTCGGCTACAATGAGCAGTTCTTC.

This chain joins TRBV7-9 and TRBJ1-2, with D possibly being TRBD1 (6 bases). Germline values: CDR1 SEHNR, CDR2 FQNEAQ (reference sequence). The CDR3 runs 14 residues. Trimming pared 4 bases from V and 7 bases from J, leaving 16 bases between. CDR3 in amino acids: CASSSGTKPFGYTF. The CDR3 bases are TGTGCCAGCAGCTCCGGGACAAAACCTTTTGGCTACACCTTC.

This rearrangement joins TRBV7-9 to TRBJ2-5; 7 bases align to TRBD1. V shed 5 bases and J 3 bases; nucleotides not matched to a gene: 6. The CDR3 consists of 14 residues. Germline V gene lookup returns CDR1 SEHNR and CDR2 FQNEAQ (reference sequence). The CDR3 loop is CASSINRGKETQYF. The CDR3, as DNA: TGTGCCAGCAGCATTAACAGGGGTAAAGAGACCCAGTACTTC.

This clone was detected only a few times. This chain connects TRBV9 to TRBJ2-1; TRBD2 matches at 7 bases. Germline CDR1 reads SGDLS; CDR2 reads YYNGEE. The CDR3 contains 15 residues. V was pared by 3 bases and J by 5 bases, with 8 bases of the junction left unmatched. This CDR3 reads CASSEGAGKNNEQFF. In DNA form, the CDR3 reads TGTGCCAGCAGCGAGGGAGCGGGGAAGAACAATGAGCAGTTCTTC.

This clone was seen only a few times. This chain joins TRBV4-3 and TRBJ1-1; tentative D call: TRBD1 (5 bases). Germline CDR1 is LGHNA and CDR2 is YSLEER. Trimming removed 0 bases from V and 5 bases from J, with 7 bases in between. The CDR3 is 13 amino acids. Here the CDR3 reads CASSQDRETEAFF. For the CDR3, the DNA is TGCGCCAGCAGCCAAGACAGGGAGACTGAAGCTTTCTTT.

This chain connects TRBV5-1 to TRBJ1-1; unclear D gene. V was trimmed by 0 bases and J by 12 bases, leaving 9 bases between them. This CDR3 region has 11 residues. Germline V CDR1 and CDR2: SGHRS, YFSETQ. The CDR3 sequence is CASSLDGLTFF. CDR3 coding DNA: TGCGCCAGCAGCTTGGATGGGCTGACTTTCTTT.

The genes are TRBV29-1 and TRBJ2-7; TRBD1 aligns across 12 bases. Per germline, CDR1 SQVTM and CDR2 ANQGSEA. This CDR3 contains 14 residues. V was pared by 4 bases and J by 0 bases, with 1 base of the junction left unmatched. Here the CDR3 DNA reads TGCAGCGTTGCGGGACAGGGGGCCTCCTACGAGCAGTACTTC. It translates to CSVAGQGASYEQYF.

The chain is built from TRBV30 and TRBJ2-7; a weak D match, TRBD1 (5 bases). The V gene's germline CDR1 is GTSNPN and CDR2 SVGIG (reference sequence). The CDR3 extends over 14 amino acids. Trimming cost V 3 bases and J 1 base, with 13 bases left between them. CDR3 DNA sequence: TGTGCCTGGAGCCTAGACAGTCGTTCCTACGAGCAGTACTTC. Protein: CAWSLDSRSYEQYF.

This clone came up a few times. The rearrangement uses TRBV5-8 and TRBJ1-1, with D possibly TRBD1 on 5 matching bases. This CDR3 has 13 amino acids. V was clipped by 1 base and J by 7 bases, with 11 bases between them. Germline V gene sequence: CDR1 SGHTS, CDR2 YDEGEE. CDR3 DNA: TGTGCCAGCAGCTTGAGGGGACGCGTTGAAGCTTTCTTT. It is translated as CASSLRGRVEAFF.

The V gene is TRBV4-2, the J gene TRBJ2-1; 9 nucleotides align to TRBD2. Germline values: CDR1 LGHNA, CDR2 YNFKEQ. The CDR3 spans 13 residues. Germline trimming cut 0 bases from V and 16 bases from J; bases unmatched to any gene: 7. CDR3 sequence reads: CASSQDHGTSLFF. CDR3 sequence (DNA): TGTGCCAGCAGCCAAGATCACGGGACTAGCCTCTTCTTC.

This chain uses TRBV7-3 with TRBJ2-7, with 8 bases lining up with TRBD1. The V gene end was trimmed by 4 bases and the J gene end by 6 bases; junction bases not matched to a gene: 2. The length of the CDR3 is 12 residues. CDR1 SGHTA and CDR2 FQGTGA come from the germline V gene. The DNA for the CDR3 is TGTGCCAGCAGCTATGGACAGGGCGAGCAGTACTTC. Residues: CASSYGQGEQYF.

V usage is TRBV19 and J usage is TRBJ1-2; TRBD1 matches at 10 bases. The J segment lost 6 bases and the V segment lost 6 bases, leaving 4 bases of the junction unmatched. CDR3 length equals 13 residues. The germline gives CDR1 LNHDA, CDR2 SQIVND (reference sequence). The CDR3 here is CASSATGGDGYTF. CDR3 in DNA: TGTGCCAGTAGCGCGACAGGGGGCGATGGCTACACCTTC.

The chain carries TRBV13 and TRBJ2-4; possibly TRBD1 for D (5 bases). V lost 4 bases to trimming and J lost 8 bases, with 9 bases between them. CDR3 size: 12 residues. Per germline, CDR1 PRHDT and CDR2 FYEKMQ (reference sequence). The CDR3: CASSYLGDIQYF. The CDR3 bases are TGTGCCAGCAGCTACCTAGGGGACATTCAGTACTTC. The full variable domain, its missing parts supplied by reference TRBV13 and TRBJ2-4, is AAGVIQSPRHLIKEKRETATLKCYPIPRHDTVYWYQQGPGQDPQFLISFYEKMQSDKGSIPDRFSAQQFSDYHSELNMSSLELGDSALYFCASSYLGDIQYFGAGTRLSVL.

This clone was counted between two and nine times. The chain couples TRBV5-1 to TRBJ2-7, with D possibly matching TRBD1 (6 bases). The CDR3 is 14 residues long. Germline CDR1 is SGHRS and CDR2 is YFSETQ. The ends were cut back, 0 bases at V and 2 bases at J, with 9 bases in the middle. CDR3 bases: TGCGCCAGCAGCTTGGGGACAGTAACCTACGAGCAGTACTTC. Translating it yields CASSLGTVTYEQYF.

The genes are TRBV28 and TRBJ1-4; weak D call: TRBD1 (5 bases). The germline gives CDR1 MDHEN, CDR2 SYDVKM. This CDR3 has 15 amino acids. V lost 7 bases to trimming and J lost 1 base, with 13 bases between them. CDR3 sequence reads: CASKGYGGTNEKLFF. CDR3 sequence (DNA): TGTGCCAGCAAGGGTTATGGGGGAACTAATGAAAAACTGTTTTTT.

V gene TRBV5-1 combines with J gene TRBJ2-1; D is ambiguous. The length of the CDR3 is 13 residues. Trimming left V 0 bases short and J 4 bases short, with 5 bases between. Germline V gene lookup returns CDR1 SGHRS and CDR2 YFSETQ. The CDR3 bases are TGCGCCAGCAGCTTGGGGCAGTACAATGAGCAGTTCTTC. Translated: CASSLGQYNEQFF.

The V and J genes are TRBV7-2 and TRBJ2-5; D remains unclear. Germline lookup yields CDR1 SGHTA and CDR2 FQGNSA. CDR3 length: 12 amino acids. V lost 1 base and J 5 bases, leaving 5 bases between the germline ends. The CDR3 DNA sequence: TGTGCCAGCAGCTTAGGCCCCGAGACCCAGTACTTC. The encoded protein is CASSLGPETQYF.

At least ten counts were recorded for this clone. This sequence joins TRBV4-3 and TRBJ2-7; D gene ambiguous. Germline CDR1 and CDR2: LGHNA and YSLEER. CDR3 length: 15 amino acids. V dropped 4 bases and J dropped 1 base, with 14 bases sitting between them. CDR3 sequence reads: CASSRSIGGSYEQYF. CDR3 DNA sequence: TGCGCCAGCAGCCGGTCGATTGGTGGGTCCTACGAGCAGTACTTC.

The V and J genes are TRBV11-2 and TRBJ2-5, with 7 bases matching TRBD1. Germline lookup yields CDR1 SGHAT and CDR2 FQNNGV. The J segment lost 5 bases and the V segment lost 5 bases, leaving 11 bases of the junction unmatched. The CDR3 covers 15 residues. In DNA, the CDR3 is TGTGCCAGCAGCGATGGTATAGGACAGGTGGAGACCCAGTACTTC. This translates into CASSDGIGQVETQYF. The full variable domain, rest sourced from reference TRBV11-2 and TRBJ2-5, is EAGVAQSPRYKIIEKRQSVAFWCNPISGHATLYWYQQILGQGPKLLIQFQNNGVVDDSQLPKDRFSAERLKGVDSTLKIQPAKLEDSAVYLCASSDGIGQVETQYFGPGTRLLVL.

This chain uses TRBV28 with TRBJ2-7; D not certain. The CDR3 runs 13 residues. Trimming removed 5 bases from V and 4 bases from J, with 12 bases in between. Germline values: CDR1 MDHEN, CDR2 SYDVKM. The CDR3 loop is CASSRASAYEQYF. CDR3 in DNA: TGTGCCAGCAGTCGCGCGTCGGCTTACGAGCAGTACTTC.

The CDR3 region is CSVRIRDRGYEQYF. The CDR3 region has the DNA TGCAGCGTCAGAATCCGGGACAGGGGTTACGAGCAGTACTTC. The rearrangement joins TRBV29-1 to TRBJ2-7; 10 positions match TRBD1. The CDR3 length is 14 residues. Germline CDR1 and CDR2: SQVTM and ANQGSEA. Trimming removed 6 bases from V and 4 bases from J; junction bases left unmatched: 9.

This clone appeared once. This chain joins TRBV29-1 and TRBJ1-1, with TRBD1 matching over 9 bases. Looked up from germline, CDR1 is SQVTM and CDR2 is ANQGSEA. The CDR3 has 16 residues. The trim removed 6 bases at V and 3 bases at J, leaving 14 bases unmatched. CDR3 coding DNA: TGCAGCGTGCCGCCCGGGACAGGGAGTGAGGACACTGAAGCTTTCTTT. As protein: CSVPPGTGSEDTEAFF.

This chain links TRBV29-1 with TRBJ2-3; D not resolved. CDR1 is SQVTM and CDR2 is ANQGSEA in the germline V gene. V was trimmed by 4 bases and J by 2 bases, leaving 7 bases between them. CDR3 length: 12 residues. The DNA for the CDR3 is TGCAGCGTTGTCCTAGACACAGATACGCAGTATTTT. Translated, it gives CSVVLDTDTQYF.

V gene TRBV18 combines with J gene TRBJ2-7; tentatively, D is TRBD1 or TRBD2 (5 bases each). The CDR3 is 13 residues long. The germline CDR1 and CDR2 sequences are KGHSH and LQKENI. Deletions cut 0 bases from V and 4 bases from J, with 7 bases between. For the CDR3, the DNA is TGTGCCAGCTCACCACCGGGGGAATACGAGCAGTACTTC. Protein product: CASSPPGEYEQYF. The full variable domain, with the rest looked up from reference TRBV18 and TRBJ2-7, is NAGVMQNPRHLVRRRGQEARLRCSPMKGHSHVYWYRQLPEEGLKFMVYLQKENIIDESGMPKERFSAEFPKEGPSILRIQQVVRGDSAAYFCASSPPGEYEQYFGPGTRLTVT.